This T cell receptor beta chain was identified in a study of cytomegalovirus exposure and HLA in healthy donors. Whole-study context: Most genotyped donors, 75% to 85% of 398, had Caucasian-associated genetic ancestry. Study findings and constraints: Some highly shared sequence variants likely arose as a pipeline artifact. Later analysis showed most CMV-associated TCR beta chains appearing HLA-restricted.

With respect to this clone: Its antigen is not known.

Vbeta (60) and Jbeta (13) primers were used in the PCR. Original analysis: A later analysis tallied 75 million to 80 million unique TCR beta chains, about 11 million of them shared. Sequencing used immunoSEQ multiplex PCR; TCRdb keeps in-frame clones, though not all of them. V and J calls and clone size are copied from that table; D and trimming were computed from the DNA. The table has approximately 150,000 clones, around 79% seen once. The sample comprised PBMCs. The sequence came from a man aged 35 to 55 in good health and CMV-seronegative.

Here the CDR3 DNA reads TGTGCCAGCAGTGCCTACACAGGGGACTACGAGCAGTACTTC. This encodes CASSAYTGDYEQYF. The chain carries TRBV6-1 and TRBJ2-7, with 7 bases aligning to TRBD1. CDR3 length: 14 residues. The trim removed 4 bases at V and 3 bases at J, leaving 6 bases unmatched. The V gene's germline CDR1 is MNHNS and CDR2 SASEGT.